This T cell receptor beta chain was obtained from a study of tumor and adjacent non-tumor tissue in lung cancer. Study outcomes and limitations: Compared with tumor, normal lung showed significantly lower TCR diversity.

This CDR3 region has 13 residues. Germline lookup yields CDR1 MRHNA and CDR2 SNTAGT. This sample's RNA came from whole unsorted tissue. This non-tumor lung sample came from over 3 cm beyond the tumor edge. The library came from three nested PCR rounds adapted from ARM-PCR protocols. TCRdb independently ran MiXCR on the multiplex PCR reads; one entry per CDR3 protein. The sample includes some 100,000 distinct CDR3 sequences, 65% of them seen just once. As concerns this clonotype: Antigen: not known. The junction departs from germline at one end; a sequencing error may be responsible.

The sample consisted of distant non-tumor lung tissue. This sequence joins TRBV6-4 and TRBJ1-2; no clear D. The origin of this receptor is a man aged 25-40 years with non-small cell lung cancer. The CDR3 nucleotides read TGTGCCAGCAGCGAGAGGGTTGGGTATGGCCACACCTTC. It yields the protein CASSERVGYGHTF.